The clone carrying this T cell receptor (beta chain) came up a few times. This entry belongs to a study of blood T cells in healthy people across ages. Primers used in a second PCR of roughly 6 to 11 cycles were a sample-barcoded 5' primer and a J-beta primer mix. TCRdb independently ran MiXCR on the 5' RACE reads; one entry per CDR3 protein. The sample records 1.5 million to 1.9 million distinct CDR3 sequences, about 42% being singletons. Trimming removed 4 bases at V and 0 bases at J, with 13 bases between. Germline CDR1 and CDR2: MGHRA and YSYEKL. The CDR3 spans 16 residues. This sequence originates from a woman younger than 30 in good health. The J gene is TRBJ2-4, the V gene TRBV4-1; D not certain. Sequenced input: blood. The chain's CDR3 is CASSPRTVLAKNIQYF. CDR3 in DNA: TGCGCCAGCAGCCCCCGCACAGTTCTAGCCAAAAACATTCAGTACTTC.